A selection of T cell receptor beta chains follows, all from one sample in a study of graft-versus-host responses after intestinal transplantation. Using immunoSEQ multiplex PCR, the repertoire was profiled, and TCRdb retains in-frame clones only, with some absent. Here the sample spans approximately 14,000 clones, under 35% being singletons. The specimen was alloreactive CD4+ T cells from a mixed lymphocyte reaction culture, collected before intestinal transplant. All receptors derive from a human patient who received an intestinal transplant. Each CDR3 is given with its conserved first and last residue. A D gene is named only where the DNA matches it firmly. Clone size is given for some rows only: seen once, a few or many times, or a class if the clone is expanded.

J gene	clone size	D gene	V gene	CDR3 protein	CDR3 DNA
TRBJ2-7	medium-sized	TRBD2	TRBV4-1	CASSQDRLTSGMNEQYF	TGCGCCAGCAGCCAAGATCGGCTCACTAGCGGGATGAACGAGCAGTACTTC
TRBJ2-5	few	-	TRBV7-9	CASSLGTWQETQYF	TGTGCCAGCAGCTTAGGGACTTGGCAAGAGACCCAGTACTTC
TRBJ2-7	-	-	TRBV4-3	CASSQKGQGGTYEQYF	TGCGCCAGCAGCCAAAAAGGACAGGGAGGGACGTACGAGCAGTACTTC
TRBJ2-7	-	TRBD1	TRBV7-2	CASSLTGQGFFEQYF	TGTGCCAGCAGCTTAACGGGACAGGGGTTTTTCGAGCAGTACTTC
TRBJ2-4	-	-	TRBV19	CASSITRDIQYF	TGTGCCAGTAGTATCACCCGGGACATTCAGTACTTC
TRBJ2-1	-	-	TRBV2	CASSDGLGGEQFF	TGTGCCAGCAGTGATGGATTGGGGGGTGAGCAGTTCTTC
TRBJ2-5	few	TRBD2	TRBV2	CASSEYRTSGKRETQYF	TGTGCCAGCAGTGAGTATCGGACTAGCGGGAAGAGAGAGACCCAGTACTTC
TRBJ2-1	-	TRBD1	TRBV7-9	CLLFDNRGPFF	TGCCTTTTGTTCGACAACAGGGGCCCGTTCTTC
TRBJ1-2	few	TRBD1	TRBV7-9	CASSLGQGAYYGYTF	TGTGCCAGCAGCTTAGGCCAGGGGGCGTACTATGGCTACACCTTC
TRBJ1-5	-	-	TRBV28	CASSLAGERSFQHF	TGTGCCAGCAGTTTAGCAGGGGAAAGGAGTTTCCAGCATTTT
TRBJ1-1	few	TRBD1	TRBV16	CASSRTGTGKAEAFF	TGTGCCAGCAGCCGAACCGGGACAGGGAAGGCTGAAGCTTTCTTT
TRBJ1-3	few	-	TRBV27	CASSLSGAGNTIYF	TGTGCCAGCAGTTTATCAGGGGCTGGAAACACCATATATTTT
TRBJ2-7	-	TRBD1	TRBV18	CASSSGQGASEQYF	TGTGCCAGCTCGTCGGGACAGGGGGCGTCCGAGCAGTACTTC
TRBJ2-5	few	-	TRBV7-9	CASSLGQFGETQYF	TGTGCCAGCAGCTTAGGTCAGTTTGGCGAGACCCAGTACTTC
TRBJ1-4	-	-	TRBV5-1	CASTQGSTNEKLFF	TGCGCCAGCACCCAAGGTTCCACTAATGAAAAACTGTTTTTT
TRBJ1-1	few	-	TRBV10-3	CAISESRTLYIEAFF	TGTGCCATCAGTGAGTCCAGGACCTTATACATTGAAGCTTTCTTT
TRBJ2-1	-	-	TRBV7-9	CASSLESREQFF	TGTGCCAGCAGCTTAGAGTCCCGGGAGCAGTTCTTC
TRBJ2-5	-	-	TRBV4-2	CASSTRPRQGGAETQYF	TGTGCCAGCAGTACAAGACCGCGGCAGGGGGGGGCAGAGACCCAGTACTTC
TRBJ1-1	few	-	TRBV5-1	CASSGQLNTEAFF	TGCGCCAGCAGTGGACAGCTCAACACTGAAGCTTTCTTT
TRBJ1-5	-	-	TRBV30	CAWSAGHSNQPQHF	TGTGCCTGGAGTGCTGGACATAGCAATCAGCCCCAGCATTTT
TRBJ1-2	-	TRBD1	TRBV4-2	CASSTGQAYGYTF	TGTGCCAGCAGCACCGGACAGGCTTATGGCTACACCTTC
TRBJ1-3	-	-	TRBV28	CASSSYDARSGNTIYF	TGTGCCAGCAGTTCCTACGACGCCCGCTCTGGAAACACCATATATTTT
TRBJ1-6	few	-	TRBV28	CASSLLDRKNSPLHF	TGTGCCAGCAGTTTATTGGACAGAAAAAATTCACCCCTCCACTTT
TRBJ2-3	medium-sized	-	TRBV5-6	CASRPQGLTSTDTQYF	TGTGCCAGCAGACCACAGGGTCTTACTAGCACAGATACGCAGTATTTT
TRBJ2-2	few	TRBD2	TRBV4-2	CASSQGSGVRTGELFF	TGTGCCAGCAGCCAGGGTAGCGGGGTACGGACCGGGGAGCTGTTTTTT
TRBJ2-1	-	-	TRBV2	CASSPSASANEQFF	TGTGCCAGCAGTCCCTCCGCTAGCGCCAATGAGCAGTTCTTC
TRBJ1-6	few	TRBD1	TRBV28	CASRMSIPGQGPPGVNSPLHF	TGTGCCAGCAGAATGTCTATTCCGGGACAGGGGCCGCCGGGGGTTAATTCACCCCTCCACTTT
TRBJ1-2	once	-	TRBV7-9	CASSLSALTLNYGYTF	TGTGCCAGCAGCTTGTCAGCCCTAACCCTTAACTATGGCTACACCTTC
TRBJ1-5	medium-sized	-	TRBV7-2	CASSLEAGPSNQPQHF	TGTGCCAGCAGCTTAGAGGCAGGGCCTAGCAATCAGCCCCAGCATTTT
TRBJ1-5	-	-	TRBV6-5	CASSPGPYQPQHF	TGTGCCAGCAGCCCCGGACCCTATCAGCCCCAGCATTTT
TRBJ2-3	-	-	TRBV5-4	CASSKPGDMQYF	TGTGCCAGCAGTAAGCCCGGAGATATGCAGTATTTT
TRBJ1-3	few	-	TRBV5-4	CASSLVGGNTIYF	TGTGCCAGCAGCTTGGTTGGAGGAAACACCATATATTTT
TRBJ1-1	-	TRBD1	TRBV19	CASNRDRRPNTEAFF	TGTGCCAGTAACCGGGACAGACGCCCAAACACTGAAGCTTTCTTT
TRBJ2-4	-	-	TRBV4-1	CASSQDEVQGANIQYF	TGCGCCAGCAGCCAAGATGAGGTGCAGGGAGCAAACATTCAGTACTTC
TRBJ2-3	-	TRBD2	TRBV7-3	CASSLTRPGGTDTQYF	TGTGCCAGCAGCTTAACTCGGCCGGGAGGAACAGATACGCAGTATTTT
TRBJ2-7	few	-	TRBV5-8	CASSLEVGTRGEQYF	TGTGCCAGCAGCTTAGAGGTAGGCACCCGTGGGGAGCAGTACTTC
TRBJ1-1	-	-	TRBV28	CASSPGRVSTEAFF	TGTGCCAGCAGTCCCGGCAGGGTGAGCACTGAAGCTTTCTTT
TRBJ2-3	few	TRBD1	TRBV11-2	CASSRGQGPDTQYF	TGTGCCAGCAGCCGAGGACAGGGCCCAGATACGCAGTATTTT
TRBJ2-3	few	-	TRBV5-1	CASSLANGRAGTDTQYF	TGCGCCAGCAGCTTGGCTAACGGCAGGGCTGGCACAGATACGCAGTATTTT
TRBJ1-5	-	-	TRBV6-9	CASSINQPQHF	TGTGCCAGCAGCATAAATCAGCCCCAGCATTTT
TRBJ2-7	-	TRBD2	TRBV4-2	CASSQTSGRTYEQYF	TGTGCCAGCAGTCAAACTAGCGGGAGGACCTACGAGCAGTACTTC
TRBJ2-1	few	TRBD2	TRBV7-2	CASSPRLAGYNEQFF	TGTGCCAGCAGCCCAAGACTAGCGGGCTACAATGAGCAGTTCTTC
TRBJ1-6	-	-	TRBV30	CAWSVHLGNNSPLHF	TGTGCCTGGAGTGTACACCTAGGGAATAATTCACCCCTCCACTTT
TRBJ2-2	-	-	TRBV5-6	CASRASGPSRTGELFF	TGTGCCAGCAGGGCGAGTGGTCCTAGCCGAACCGGGGAGCTGTTTTTT
TRBJ1-2	-	-	TRBV28	CASGPLSYGYTF	TGTGCCAGCGGACCCTTAAGCTATGGCTACACCTTC
TRBJ2-7	-	-	TRBV5-1	CASSLTGRGSYEQYF	TGCGCCAGCAGCTTGACCGGGCGAGGCTCCTACGAGCAGTACTTC
TRBJ2-7	few	TRBD2	TRBV15	CATSRGTSGSYEQYF	TGTGCCACCAGCAGGGGGACTAGCGGGAGTTACGAGCAGTACTTC
TRBJ2-1	few	TRBD2	TRBV4-2	CASSQLNAGAYNEQFF	TGTGCCAGCAGCCAACTTAATGCGGGAGCCTACAATGAGCAGTTCTTC
TRBJ1-1	few	-	TRBV6-6	CASSYTGWNTEAFF	TGTGCCAGCAGTTACACAGGGTGGAACACTGAAGCTTTCTTT
TRBJ2-7	-	-	TRBV28	CASSSQARPTYEQYF	TGTGCCAGCAGTTCTCAGGCCCGGCCTACCTACGAGCAGTACTTC
TRBJ2-2	medium-sized	-	TRBV7-3	CASSLRGRGLANTGELFF	TGTGCCAGCAGCTTAAGGGGGCGGGGTCTCGCGAACACCGGGGAGCTGTTTTTT
TRBJ2-7	-	-	TRBV5-6	CASSLGVGYEQYF	TGTGCCAGCAGCTTGGGGGTCGGCTACGAGCAGTACTTC
TRBJ2-1	few	-	TRBV5-1	CASSLEGNEQFF	TGCGCCAGCAGCTTGGAGGGAAATGAGCAGTTCTTC
TRBJ1-4	-	-	TRBV6-6	CASSGQNEKLFF	TGTGCCAGCAGCGGACAGAATGAAAAACTGTTTTTT
TRBJ2-7	-	TRBD2	TRBV5-1	CASSSYVGVAGEQYF	TGCGCCAGCAGCTCTTACGTTGGAGTAGCGGGCGAGCAGTACTTC
TRBJ1-4	medium-sized	-	TRBV28	CASSLITTREKLFF	TGTGCCAGCAGTTTAATTACGACCAGAGAAAAACTGTTTTTT
TRBJ1-2	-	TRBD1	TRBV30	CAWGGQEAYGYTF	TGTGCCTGGGGGGGACAGGAGGCTTATGGCTACACCTTC
TRBJ1-1	few	-	TRBV4-1	CASSRDRLNTEAFF	TGTGCCAGCAGTCGCGACAGGCTCAACACTGAAGCTTTCTTT